The 26 T cell receptor beta chains presented below share a single source sample, sequenced in a study of cytomegalovirus exposure and HLA in healthy donors. A multiplex PCR was run with 60 Vbeta primers and 13 Jbeta primers. Libraries were prepared by immunoSEQ multiplex PCR; TCRdb keeps only in-frame clonotypes and omits some of them. Among roughly 200,000 clones listed, about 89% were seen once. The sample comprised PBMCs. Source of these receptors: a man aged 25-45 years in good health and CMV-seronegative.

The rearrangement joins TRBV6-1 to TRBJ2-7; maybe TRBD1 (5 bases). The CDR3 length is 15 residues. Looked up from germline, CDR1 is MNHNS and CDR2 is SASEGT. Trimming left V 6 bases short and J 2 bases short, with 17 bases between. CDR3 residues: CASRPYRGTTYEQYF. The DNA for the CDR3 is TGTGCCAGCAGGCCTTATAGGGGAACAACCTACGAGCAGTACTTC.

The rearrangement links TRBV28 to TRBJ2-7; possible D gene TRBD2, 6 bases. Trimming cost V 7 bases and J 1 base, with 11 bases left between them. In germline, CDR1 is MDHEN, CDR2 SYDVKM. The CDR3 has 13 residues. CDR3 region: CASIYRGSYEQYF. The CDR3 DNA reads TGTGCCAGCATTTACCGGGGGTCCTACGAGCAGTACTTC.

This rearrangement joins TRBV4-1 to TRBJ2-3, with D possibly TRBD2 on 6 matching bases. The V gene lost 0 bases and the J gene lost 9 bases, with 10 bases spanning the gap. The germline CDR1 and CDR2 sequences are MGHRA and YSYEKL. The CDR3 covers 13 residues. The CDR3 region has the DNA TGCGCCAGCAGCCAAGACGCGGGGTTCACGCAGTATTTT. This translates into CASSQDAGFTQYF.

V gene TRBV5-1 combines with J gene TRBJ2-7; D gene uncertain. Trimming shortened V by 1 base and J by 7 bases, and 15 bases separated the two germline ends. This CDR3 contains 14 residues. Germline lookup yields CDR1 SGHRS and CDR2 YFSETQ. The CDR3 is CASSLNLGSQEQYF. Here the CDR3 DNA reads TGCGCCAGCAGCTTGAACCTGGGCAGTCAGGAGCAGTACTTC. The full variable domain, in which reference TRBV5-1 and TRBJ2-7 provide the parts outside the CDR3, is KAGVTQTPRYLIKTRGQQVTLSCSPISGHRSVSWYQQTPGQGLQFLFEYFSETQRNKGNFPGRFSGRQFSNSRSEMNVSTLELGDSALYLCASSLNLGSQEQYFGPGTRLTVT.

This CDR3 is CASSRGHTYSYEQYF. In DNA form, the CDR3 reads TGTGCCAGCAGCCGGGGACACACTTACTCCTACGAGCAGTACTTC. The chain employs TRBV28 and TRBJ2-7, with a possible D match to TRBD1 (6 bases). The ends were cut back, 6 bases at V and 0 bases at J, with 15 bases in the middle. The CDR3 runs to 15 residues. Looked up from germline, CDR1 is MDHEN and CDR2 is SYDVKM.

V and J are TRBV28 and TRBJ1-4; D call uncertain. Germline CDR1 is MDHEN and CDR2 is SYDVKM. The CDR3 loop spans 10 amino acids. V dropped 6 bases and J dropped 8 bases, with 4 bases sitting between them. This CDR3 is CASRREKLFF. The CDR3 region has the DNA TGTGCCAGCAGGCGAGAAAAACTGTTTTTT.

J is TRBJ1-6 and V is TRBV5-1; 9 bases align to TRBD1. The junction had 9 bases not matched to a gene; V was cut back by 0 bases and J by 5 bases. Per the germline V gene, CDR1 is SGHRS and CDR2 is YFSETQ. The CDR3 spans 18 residues. The CDR3 DNA is TGCGCCAGCAGCTTGGCCCCGGGACAGGGTGGCGATAATTCACCCCTCCACTTT. This sequence encodes CASSLAPGQGGDNSPLHF.

This clone has a single count. The chain employs TRBV6-1 and TRBJ2-5; TRBD2 matches 10 bases. Trimming removed 2 bases from V and 4 bases from J; junction bases left unmatched: 10. This CDR3 is built from 17 residues. CDR1 and CDR2 (germline): MNHNS, SASEGT. CDR3 nucleotide sequence: TGTGCCAGCAGTGAAAGAAGGCTAGCGGGAGAAGGAGAGACCCAGTACTTC. Protein product: CASSERRLAGEGETQYF.

The rearrangement joins TRBV5-1 to TRBJ1-1; D may be TRBD1 (6 bases). V gave up 2 bases and J gave up 1 base, with 21 bases separating them. CDR3 length: 18 residues. Germline loops: CDR1 SGHRS, CDR2 YFSETQ. CDR3: CASSFHPRSGVTNTEAFF. The CDR3 nucleotides are TGCGCCAGCAGCTTTCACCCGCGTTCAGGGGTTACGAACACTGAAGCTTTCTTT.

This chain links TRBV11-2 with TRBJ1-2, with unresolved D. The germline V gene encodes CDR1 SGHAT and CDR2 FQNNGV. V lost 5 bases to trimming and J lost 3 bases, with 7 bases between them. CDR3 length equals 12 residues. The CDR3 bases are TGTGCCAGCAGCGTCTCGTACTATGGCTACACCTTC. Encoded protein: CASSVSYYGYTF.

The chain carries TRBV7-6 and TRBJ2-5; D is uncertain. The CDR3 runs to 14 residues. CDR1 is SGHVS, CDR2 FNYEAQ, per germline. Trimming removed 0 bases at V and 5 bases at J, with 10 bases between. The CDR3 coding sequence is TGTGCCAGCAGCTTAGCCTCGTTAGCCGAGACCCAGTACTTC. This translates into CASSLASLAETQYF.

The V and J genes are TRBV11-3 and TRBJ2-5; a weak D match, TRBD2 (6 bases). The germline V gene has CDR1 SGHNT and CDR2 YENEEA. The CDR3 spans 15 residues. V shed 0 bases and J shed 5 bases, with 13 bases lying between them. CDR3 DNA sequence: TGTGCCAGCAGCTTAGAGGGAGGCATGTCGGAGACCCAGTACTTC. Protein sequence: CASSLEGGMSETQYF.

This clone was detected only a few times. This chain joins TRBV28 and TRBJ2-2; no clear D. This CDR3 spans 12 amino acids. Germline assignment: CDR1 MDHEN and CDR2 SYDVKM. With 5 bases removed from V and 4 bases from J, the gap between germline ends came to 5 bases. This CDR3 is CASSPSTGELFF. In DNA, the CDR3 is TGTGCCAGCAGTCCATCCACCGGGGAGCTGTTTTTT.

Only one count was recorded for this clone. Relative to the germline gene, one junction end is altered; a read error may explain this. Here the CDR3 reads CSSSGSGTATYEQYF. In DNA, the CDR3 is TGTTCCAGCAGCGGTTCCGGGACAGCCACTTACGAGCAGTACTTC. The chain has TRBV7-9 and TRBJ2-7, with 7 bases matching TRBD1. The CDR3 consists of 15 residues. Germline V CDR1 and CDR2: SEHNR, FQNEAQ (reference sequence).

The chain combines TRBV18 with TRBJ1-2, with D possibly being TRBD1 (5 bases). In germline, CDR1 is KGHSH, CDR2 LQKENI. The CDR3 runs 16 residues. Trimming took 3 bases from V and 8 from J, leaving 22 bases between them. The CDR3 here is CASSPSTDPHSRGYTF. CDR3 coding DNA: TGTGCCAGCTCACCCTCGACAGACCCCCACTCTCGGGGCTACACCTTC.

In its sample, this clone was seen once. The chain uses TRBV9 and TRBJ2-1; 7 bases are shared with TRBD2. Trimming cost V 2 bases and J 3 bases; bases outside gene matches: 8. Germline V gives CDR1 SGDLS, CDR2 YYNGEE. CDR3 size: 16 residues. The CDR3 DNA reads TGTGCCAGCAGCGTCTTGGGAGGGCAGGACTACAATGAGCAGTTCTTC. Translation: CASSVLGGQDYNEQFF.

This clone came up a few times. V gene TRBV15 combines with J gene TRBJ2-5, with 9 bases aligning to TRBD2. V gave up 1 base and J gave up 4 bases; unmatched junction bases: 7. Germline assignment: CDR1 LNHNV and CDR2 YYDKDF (reference sequence). This CDR3 has 16 amino acids. The CDR3 region is CATSRGSGGGVETQYF. The CDR3 region has the DNA TGTGCCACCAGCAGAGGAAGCGGCGGGGGGGTAGAGACCCAGTACTTC.

This chain joins TRBV19 and TRBJ1-5, with 8 bases that match TRBD1. This CDR3 is 18 amino acids long. Germline lookup yields CDR1 LNHDA and CDR2 SQIVND (reference sequence). The V gene end was trimmed by 2 bases and the J gene end by 4 bases; junction bases not matched to a gene: 13. CDR3 bases: TGTGCCAGTAGTATATCTCCCAACCCCGGACAGGGAAATCAGCCCCAGCATTTT. Protein product: CASSISPNPGQGNQPQHF.

The chain is built from TRBV14 and TRBJ1-1; no reliable D call. Between the trimmed V and J ends, which lost 3 bases and 0 bases, there was a span of 17 bases. Germline assignment: CDR1 SGHDN and CDR2 FVKESK. The CDR3 contains 17 residues. CDR3 residues: CASSHWKNSLMNTEAFF. CDR3 bases: TGTGCCAGCAGCCATTGGAAAAACAGTTTGATGAACACTGAAGCTTTCTTT.

The chain joins TRBV27 to TRBJ1-5; D is ambiguous. Trimming stripped 3 bases from V and 9 bases from J, with 9 bases between. This CDR3 has 12 amino acids. Germline assignment: CDR1 MNHEY and CDR2 SMNVEV (reference sequence). The CDR3 DNA reads as TGTGCCAGCAGTTTCCCAAGCGGGCCCCAGCATTTT. Its protein is CASSFPSGPQHF.

The CDR3 reads CASSLWGRGGRETQYF. CDR3 nucleotide sequence: TGTGCCAGCAGCTTATGGGGTCGGGGGGGGCGAGAGACCCAGTACTTC. V usage is TRBV11-2 and J usage is TRBJ2-5, with 8 bases aligning to TRBD2. Germline values: CDR1 SGHAT, CDR2 FQNNGV. Trimming removed 2 bases from V and 4 bases from J; junction bases left unmatched: 9. CDR3 size: 16 residues.

This clone was detected only a few times. The J gene is TRBJ2-5, the V gene TRBV5-4; TRBD2 agrees at 9 bases. J gave up 4 bases and V 4 bases, and 14 bases lay outside the gene matches. The CDR3 has 17 residues. Germline lookup yields CDR1 SGHNT and CDR2 YYREEE (reference sequence). In DNA form, the CDR3 reads TGTGCCAGCAGCCCCGAGAGGCGGGAGGGGCGGGGAGAGACCCAGTACTTC. It codes for CASSPERREGRGETQYF.

V and J are TRBV18 and TRBJ1-2; TRBD1 matches at 9 bases. The CDR3 consists of 14 residues. V lost 3 bases and J lost 8; bases outside the gene matches: 7. Germline lookup yields CDR1 KGHSH and CDR2 LQKENI. The CDR3 coding sequence is TGTGCCAGCTCACCCCGGACAGGGGATATCGGCTACACCTTC. Its translation: CASSPRTGDIGYTF.

This clone has just a few counts. The rearrangement uses TRBV5-4 and TRBJ2-1; 9 nucleotides align to TRBD1. Trimming cost V 3 bases and J 3 bases; bases outside gene matches: 4. The CDR3 covers 15 residues. Germline values: CDR1 SGHNT, CDR2 YYREEE (reference sequence). CDR3 coding DNA: TGTGCCAGCAGCTCACGGGACAGGGTCTACAATGAGCAGTTCTTC. Protein: CASSSRDRVYNEQFF.

The J gene is TRBJ1-2, the V gene TRBV2, with D perhaps matching TRBD1 (5 bases). V was trimmed by 1 base and J by 2 bases, leaving 14 bases between them. Germline CDR1 and CDR2: SNHLY and FYNNEI. The CDR3 contains 16 residues. The CDR3 here is CASSEVPGLPNYGYTF. Written as DNA, the CDR3 is TGTGCCAGCAGTGAAGTACCGGGACTTCCAAACTATGGCTACACCTTC. Full variable domain (rest looked up from reference TRBV2 and TRBJ1-2): EPEVTQTPSHQVTQMGQEVILRCVPISNHLYFYWYRQILGQKVEFLVSFYNNEISEKSEIFDDQFSVERPDGSNFTLKIRSTKLEDSAMYFCASSEVPGLPNYGYTFGSGTRLTVV.

The gene calls are TRBV30 and TRBJ1-2, with D possibly TRBD1 on 6 matching bases. This CDR3 region has 16 residues. The V and J ends lost 4 bases and 5 bases respectively, with 23 bases between them. Per germline, CDR1 GTSNPN and CDR2 SVGIG (reference sequence). The CDR3, as DNA: TGTGCCTGGACAGATCCGCGACAGGTGGTATGGTATGGCTACACCTTC. Translated, it gives CAWTDPRQVVWYGYTF.